This TCR beta chain is from a study of blood T cell repertoires in COVID-19. Study overall: The study drew acute and convalescent COVID-19 samples from the United States, Italy and Spain.

Some clones are missing from TCRdb's copy, which holds only in-frame ones; the method was immunoSEQ multiplex PCR. The data contain some 98,000 clones, 82% of them seen just once; the ten biggest clones take up 9.5% to 13%. This CDR3 contains 16 residues. From germline, CDR1 is MNHEY and CDR2 SVGAGI. Trimming left V 0 bases short and J 3 bases short, with 14 bases between. This TCR came from a man in his 70s with active or convalescent COVID-19. The sequenced sample consisted of peripheral blood. This chain connects TRBV6-5 to TRBJ1-1; D is perhaps TRBD1 (5 bases). The DNA of the CDR3 is TGTGCCAGCAGTTACTCGGGGGGTTCAAGGGACACTGAAGCTTTCTTT. Protein product: CASSYSGGSRDTEAFF.